Detailed here is one T cell receptor (beta chain). These data belong to a study of blood T cells in healthy people across ages. Sample-barcoded 5' priming and a J-beta primer mix drove a second PCR of about 7 to 12 cycles. TCRdb recomputed calls from the 5' RACE reads with MiXCR, one row per CDR3 protein. The table includes 700,000 to 950,000 distinct CDR3 sequences, 55% to 70% detected once. The material sequenced was blood. This receptor was identified in a man between 25 and 39 years old in good health.

CDR3 DNA: TGTGCCAGCAGCTTGGACAGGGTGGCTGGGGCCAACGTCCTGACTTTC. Residues: CASSLDRVAGANVLTF. The chain has TRBV5-6 and TRBJ2-6; the D gene is possibly TRBD1 (6 bases). Germline V lookup: CDR1 SGHDT, CDR2 YYEEEE. The CDR3 is 16 residues long. Trimming removed 0 bases at V and 2 bases at J, with 9 bases between.